The 14 T cell receptor beta chains below were found in one sample sequenced in a study of cytomegalovirus exposure and HLA in healthy donors. The PCR ran on 60 Vbeta and 13 Jbeta primers. Data came from immunoSEQ multiplex PCR; TCRdb stores just in-frame clones and leaves some out. The data contain under 30,000 clones, about four fifths of them singletons. The material sequenced was PBMCs. Receptor source: a male donor in good health and CMV-seronegative.

This clone was recorded a few times. The genes are TRBV10-3 and TRBJ1-1, with D possibly being TRBD1 (5 bases). Germline V gene lookup returns CDR1 ENHRY and CDR2 SYGVKD. The ends were cut back, 0 bases at V and 4 bases at J, with 15 bases in the middle. The CDR3 length is 16 residues. CDR3 DNA: TGTGCCATCAGTGAGTCGAGCTGGGGCGGCGGCACTGAAGCTTTCTTT. It yields the protein CAISESSWGGGTEAFF.

The chain links TRBV5-5 to TRBJ1-5, with D maybe TRBD1 (6 bases). This CDR3 has 15 amino acids. The germline V and J ends were trimmed by 5 bases and 6 bases, with 18 bases remaining between them. CDR1 and CDR2 from the germline V gene are SGHKS and YYEKEE (reference sequence). The DNA for the CDR3 is TGTGCCAGCAGACCCGGACAGAACCAGGGTCAGCCCCAGCATTTT. It translates to CASRPGQNQGQPQHF.

The CDR3 sequence is CASSFTLASSYNEQFF. Here the CDR3 DNA reads TGTGCCAGCAGTTTTACTCTAGCGAGCTCCTACAATGAGCAGTTCTTC. The V gene is TRBV27, the J gene TRBJ2-1, with a weak D call TRBD2 (6 bases). Trimming pared 3 bases from V and 0 bases from J, leaving 12 bases between. CDR3 size: 16 residues. From germline, CDR1 is MNHEY and CDR2 SMNVEV (reference sequence).

This chain connects TRBV15 to TRBJ2-1; TRBD2 agrees at 14 bases. The CDR3 runs to 19 residues. Germline lookup yields CDR1 LNHNV and CDR2 YYDKDF (reference sequence). V lost 1 base and J lost 4; bases outside the gene matches: 9. The CDR3 DNA follows: TGTGCCACCAGCAGAGGGAGACTAGCGGGAGGGTTGGAGTACAATGAGCAGTTCTTC. It is translated as CATSRGRLAGGLEYNEQFF.

The chain carries TRBV29-1 and TRBJ2-5, with TRBD1 matching over 8 bases. The germline CDR1 and CDR2 sequences are SQVTM and ANQGSEA. The CDR3 has 14 amino acids. V lost 4 bases, J lost 1 base, and 5 bases stayed unmatched. CDR3 sequence reads: CSVGGTGFQETQYF. The CDR3 DNA follows: TGCAGCGTTGGCGGGACAGGATTCCAAGAGACCCAGTACTTC.

This chain uses TRBV5-1 with TRBJ2-1, with 13 bases fitting TRBD2. V gave up 2 bases and J gave up 7 bases; unmatched junction bases: 6. The V gene's germline CDR1 is SGHRS and CDR2 YFSETQ. CDR3 length equals 16 residues. The chain's CDR3 is CASSFLLAGGRNEQFF. The CDR3 DNA is TGCGCCAGCAGCTTCCTACTAGCGGGAGGGCGGAATGAGCAGTTCTTC.

This clone was picked up a small number of times. The V and J genes are TRBV19 and TRBJ2-7; TRBD2 agrees at 8 bases. CDR3 length: 16 residues. Germline-derived CDR1 and CDR2 are LNHDA and SQIVND (reference sequence). Trimming cost V 6 bases and J 2 bases; bases outside gene matches: 12. As DNA, the CDR3 is TGTGCCAGTAGAAAGCGTGACGGGGGGGATACCTACGAGCAGTACTTC. The encoded protein is CASRKRDGGDTYEQYF.

V and J are TRBV19 and TRBJ2-3; TRBD1 matches at 10 bases. The CDR3 runs 15 residues. V trimming: 8 bases; J trimming: 6 bases; junction bases outside the gene matches: 11. The germline CDR1 and CDR2 sequences are LNHDA and SQIVND (reference sequence). The CDR3 sequence: CASSSTGGLSDTQYF. In nucleotides, the CDR3 is TGTGCCAGTTCATCGACAGGGGGCTTATCTGATACGCAGTATTTT.

The gene calls are TRBV28 and TRBJ2-3, with D unclear. The CDR3 is 15 amino acids. V was trimmed by 5 bases and J by 6 bases, leaving 18 bases between them. Germline assignment: CDR1 MDHEN and CDR2 SYDVKM. The CDR3, as DNA: TGTGCCAGCAGTCCAGGCTTCCCAATGAGCGATACGCAGTATTTT. This gives the protein CASSPGFPMSDTQYF.

The J gene is TRBJ1-3, the V gene TRBV7-9, with TRBD1 identical over 9 bases. Per germline, CDR1 SEHNR and CDR2 FQNEAQ (reference sequence). The V and J ends lost 4 bases and 3 bases, in that order; junction bases with no gene match: 4. The CDR3 has 15 amino acids. CDR3 nucleotide sequence: TGTGCCAGCAGCTCCTCGACAGGGGGTGGAAACACCATATATTTT. Translating gives CASSSSTGGGNTIYF.

In its sample, this clone ranks as medium-sized. The chain links TRBV11-2 to TRBJ2-1, with 13 bases identical to TRBD2. This CDR3 comprises 16 residues. J lost 7 bases, V lost 5 bases, and 8 bases had no gene match. Germline values: CDR1 SGHAT, CDR2 FQNNGV. The CDR3 region is CASSRTSGRIWNEQFF. The CDR3, as DNA: TGTGCCAGCAGCCGGACTAGCGGGAGAATTTGGAATGAGCAGTTCTTC.

The chain is built from TRBV7-2 and TRBJ1-4, with 9 bases lining up with TRBD1. The CDR3 has 16 residues. Germline CDR1 and CDR2: SGHTA and FQGNSA. The J segment lost 8 bases and the V segment lost 5 bases, leaving 12 bases of the junction unmatched. The CDR3 region is CASSTGGGTGPEKLFF. The CDR3 nucleotides are TGTGCCAGCAGCACAGGGGGGGGGACAGGGCCGGAAAAACTGTTTTTT.

This chain connects TRBV30 to TRBJ1-4; D remains unclear. This CDR3 has 14 residues. Trimming removed 3 bases from V and 8 bases from J, with 16 bases in between. Germline V gives CDR1 GTSNPN, CDR2 SVGIG (reference sequence). CDR3 loop: CAWSAGSFGEKLFF. The CDR3 region has the DNA TGTGCCTGGAGCGCCGGATCCTTCGGGGAAAAACTGTTTTTT.

The sample holds a few counts of this clone. V is TRBV27 and J is TRBJ1-6; 7 nucleotides agree with TRBD1. The germline V gene encodes CDR1 MNHEY and CDR2 SMNVEV (reference sequence). J lost 7 bases, V lost 3 bases, and 15 bases had no gene match. This CDR3 region has 18 residues. CDR3 DNA sequence: TGTGCCAGCAGTTTCTGGGGGGACAGAAGAGGCGGCAATTCACCCCTCCACTTT. Translating it yields CASSFWGDRRGGNSPLHF.